These T cell receptor beta chains were read from a single sample in a study of blood T cells in healthy people across ages. Each CDR3 protein gets one entry after TCRdb re-called the 5' RACE reads with MiXCR. This table holds about 770,000 distinct CDR3 sequences, 40% to 50% found once. Sequenced sample: blood. These receptors came from a man in his sixties in good health. CDR3s include the opening cysteine and the closing phenylalanine or tryptophan. A D gene is named only where the DNA matches it firmly. Size is stated for part of the rows, as once, few or many counts, or as a class when the clone is expanded.

j_gene: TRBJ2-5; v_gene: TRBV24-1; d_gene: -; abundance: -; CDR3nt: TGTGCCACCAGTGACCCTAGACAAGAGACCCAGTACTTC; CDR3aa: CATSDPRQETQYF
j_gene: TRBJ2-3; v_gene: TRBV7-8; d_gene: TRBD2; abundance: -; CDR3nt: TGTGCCAGCAGCGAAAGCGGGACTCTGCAGTATTTT; CDR3aa: CASSESGTLQYF
j_gene: TRBJ2-1; v_gene: TRBV27; d_gene: -; abundance: many; CDR3nt: TGTGCCAGCAGGTGGGGGGAGTCCTACAATGAGCAGTTCTTC; CDR3aa: CASRWGESYNEQFF
j_gene: TRBJ2-7; v_gene: TRBV12-5; d_gene: -; abundance: -; CDR3nt: TGTGCTAGTGGTTCCACAGGGGGGGGTAGTTACGAGCAGTACTTC; CDR3aa: CASGSTGGGSYEQYF
j_gene: TRBJ2-5; v_gene: TRBV20-1; d_gene: TRBD2; abundance: few; CDR3nt: TGCAGTGCTCCCCTAGCGGGCACGAAGGAGACCCAGTACTTC; CDR3aa: CSAPLAGTKETQYF
j_gene: TRBJ2-7; v_gene: TRBV12-3/TRBV12-4; d_gene: TRBD1; abundance: -; CDR3nt: TGTGCCAGCAGTAACAGGGGTTACGAGCAGTACTTC; CDR3aa: CASSNRGYEQYF
j_gene: TRBJ2-3; v_gene: TRBV6-1; d_gene: -; abundance: few; CDR3nt: TGTGCCAGCACCAACGTGGGGCGCACAGATACGCAGTATTTT; CDR3aa: CASTNVGRTDTQYF
j_gene: TRBJ2-7; v_gene: TRBV25-1; d_gene: -; abundance: -; CDR3nt: TGTACCAGCGCCAGCCTTGACAGCAGCTACGAGCAGTACTTC; CDR3aa: CTSASLDSSYEQYF
j_gene: TRBJ2-6; v_gene: TRBV4-1; d_gene: -; abundance: -; CDR3nt: TGCGCCAGCAGCCAAACACAGCTAAGCTCTGGGGCCAACGTCCTGACTTTC; CDR3aa: CASSQTQLSSGANVLTF
j_gene: TRBJ2-3; v_gene: TRBV28; d_gene: -; abundance: -; CDR3nt: TGTGCCAGCAGTTTCGTGCGGAGAGTCACAGATACGCAGTATTTT; CDR3aa: CASSFVRRVTDTQYF
j_gene: TRBJ2-7; v_gene: TRBV18; d_gene: TRBD1; abundance: -; CDR3nt: TGTGCCAGCTCGTCCCGGACAGGGTATGACGAGCAGTACTTC; CDR3aa: CASSSRTGYDEQYF
j_gene: TRBJ2-4; v_gene: TRBV6-2/TRBV6-3; d_gene: -; abundance: few; CDR3nt: TGTGCCAGCAGTCAACCCGCGGACGTAGCCAAAAACATTCAGTACTTC; CDR3aa: CASSQPADVAKNIQYF
j_gene: TRBJ1-5; v_gene: TRBV2; d_gene: -; abundance: -; CDR3nt: TGTGCCAGCACTGCCTGGGAGAATCAGCCCCAGCATTTT; CDR3aa: CASTAWENQPQHF
j_gene: TRBJ2-7; v_gene: TRBV3-1; d_gene: -; abundance: few; CDR3nt: TGTGCCAGCAGCCCCTGGGCTAGTTTGGACGAGCAGTACTTC; CDR3aa: CASSPWASLDEQYF
j_gene: TRBJ1-2; v_gene: TRBV11-3; d_gene: TRBD1; abundance: -; CDR3nt: TGTGCCAGCAGCTTAGATCGGACAGGCGGCGGCTACACCTTC; CDR3aa: CASSLDRTGGGYTF
j_gene: TRBJ2-1; v_gene: TRBV29-1; d_gene: -; abundance: many; CDR3nt: TGCAGCGTTGAGGGAGAAGGCTCCTACAATGAGCAGTTCTTC; CDR3aa: CSVEGEGSYNEQFF
j_gene: TRBJ1-2; v_gene: TRBV20-1; d_gene: -; abundance: few; CDR3nt: TGCAGTGCTAGTTCGGAGCTAGAAGGCTACACCTTC; CDR3aa: CSASSELEGYTF
j_gene: TRBJ2-1; v_gene: TRBV11-2; d_gene: TRBD2; abundance: -; CDR3nt: TGTGCCAGCAGCCTAGCGGGCAATCACTACAATGAGCAGTTCTTC; CDR3aa: CASSLAGNHYNEQFF
j_gene: TRBJ2-2; v_gene: TRBV5-1; d_gene: -; abundance: -; CDR3nt: TGCGCCAGCAGCTTGGCCAGGGTGGCCGGGGAGCTGTTTTTT; CDR3aa: CASSLARVAGELFF
j_gene: TRBJ1-5; v_gene: TRBV12-3/TRBV12-4; d_gene: -; abundance: -; CDR3nt: TGTGCCAGCAGTCCCTCTGGAGGCAATCAGCCCCAGCATTTT; CDR3aa: CASSPSGGNQPQHF
j_gene: TRBJ2-5; v_gene: TRBV7-8; d_gene: -; abundance: -; CDR3nt: TGTGCCAGCAGCTTAAACAGGGACCAAGAGACCCAGTACTTC; CDR3aa: CASSLNRDQETQYF
j_gene: TRBJ2-1; v_gene: TRBV3-1; d_gene: TRBD2; abundance: -; CDR3nt: TGTGCCAGCAGCCAAGATCGGGGGGGCCTTCTTGATGAGCAGTTCTTC; CDR3aa: CASSQDRGGLLDEQFF
j_gene: TRBJ1-6; v_gene: TRBV28; d_gene: -; abundance: -; CDR3nt: TGTGCCAGCAGGCAGGGTCTAAATTCACCCCTCCACTTT; CDR3aa: CASRQGLNSPLHF
j_gene: TRBJ2-5; v_gene: TRBV5-1; d_gene: -; abundance: few; CDR3nt: TGCGCCAGCAGCTTAGGTACTAGTGGATTTGAGACCCAGTACTTC; CDR3aa: CASSLGTSGFETQYF
j_gene: TRBJ2-5; v_gene: TRBV2; d_gene: -; abundance: -; CDR3nt: TGTGCCAGCAGGGCGGACTGGCGGGCCCAGTACTTC; CDR3aa: CASRADWRAQYF
j_gene: TRBJ2-7; v_gene: TRBV7-6; d_gene: -; abundance: -; CDR3nt: TGTGCCAGCAGCCCACCGAACCTCTACGAGCAGTACTTC; CDR3aa: CASSPPNLYEQYF
j_gene: TRBJ2-1; v_gene: TRBV28; d_gene: -; abundance: -; CDR3nt: TGTGCCAGCATCCTAGGGGGGGCAGTCGCTTTTGGTGAGCAGTTCTTC; CDR3aa: CASILGGAVAFGEQFF
j_gene: TRBJ1-2; v_gene: TRBV28; d_gene: TRBD1; abundance: many; CDR3nt: TGTGCCAGCAGACCGACAGGGAGAAACTATGGCTACACCTTC; CDR3aa: CASRPTGRNYGYTF
j_gene: TRBJ2-1; v_gene: TRBV27; d_gene: TRBD2; abundance: -; CDR3nt: TGTGCCAGCAGTTTCCGGGGGGGACGTGAGCAGTTCTTC; CDR3aa: CASSFRGGREQFF
j_gene: TRBJ2-3; v_gene: TRBV3-1; d_gene: -; abundance: -; CDR3nt: TGTGCCAGCAGCCAAGGACCCCAGAAACACACAGATACGCAGTATTTT; CDR3aa: CASSQGPQKHTDTQYF
j_gene: TRBJ2-7; v_gene: TRBV7-3; d_gene: -; abundance: -; CDR3nt: TGTGCCAGCAGCTTAGCACCCCTAGGAGGGCAACGACACAAGTCCTACAATGAGCAGTACTTC; CDR3aa: CASSLAPLGGQRHKSYNEQYF
j_gene: TRBJ2-5; v_gene: TRBV20-1; d_gene: -; abundance: -; CDR3nt: TGCGGTGCTAGAGCCATAGCTCAATACGGGCAGTACTTC; CDR3aa: CGARAIAQYGQYF
j_gene: TRBJ1-1; v_gene: TRBV20-1; d_gene: -; abundance: -; CDR3nt: TGCAGTGCTAGCTCCCCTCGGGGGGGCGCGGGCACTGAAGCTTTCTTT; CDR3aa: CSASSPRGGAGTEAFF
j_gene: TRBJ2-5; v_gene: TRBV12-3/TRBV12-4; d_gene: TRBD1; abundance: -; CDR3nt: TGTGCCAGCAGTGTGTCCGGGACAGGGGGGAAGACCCAGTACTTC; CDR3aa: CASSVSGTGGKTQYF
j_gene: TRBJ2-1; v_gene: TRBV18; d_gene: -; abundance: -; CDR3nt: TGTGCCAGCTCACCACCGGTCGGCAGCCAGACGTACAATGAGCAGTTCTTC; CDR3aa: CASSPPVGSQTYNEQFF
j_gene: TRBJ2-7; v_gene: TRBV12-3/TRBV12-4; d_gene: -; abundance: -; CDR3nt: TGTGCCAGCAGTTTGACCCCCCAGGGTCCCGGTTGCGAGCAGTACTTC; CDR3aa: CASSLTPQGPGCEQYF
j_gene: TRBJ2-7; v_gene: TRBV12-3/TRBV12-4; d_gene: -; abundance: few; CDR3nt: TGTGCCAGCAGCAGGACACAATACGAGCAGTACTTC; CDR3aa: CASSRTQYEQYF
j_gene: TRBJ2-7; v_gene: TRBV29-1; d_gene: -; abundance: -; CDR3nt: TGCAGCGTTGTGGGGCTATTGGCAGGGGCCTACGAGCAGTACTTC; CDR3aa: CSVVGLLAGAYEQYF
j_gene: TRBJ2-1; v_gene: TRBV25-1; d_gene: -; abundance: -; CDR3nt: TGTGCCAGCAGTGCCTCTGTCCTAGATTTAGACAATGAGCAGTTCTTC; CDR3aa: CASSASVLDLDNEQFF
j_gene: TRBJ1-4; v_gene: TRBV29-1; d_gene: -; abundance: -; CDR3nt: TGCAGCGTTGTCGGCAGCGCTAATGAAAAACTGTTTTTT; CDR3aa: CSVVGSANEKLFF